The 5 T cell receptor beta chains below were found in one sample sequenced in a study of preoperative IRX-2 immunotherapy in early breast cancer. Using immunoSEQ multiplex PCR, the repertoire was profiled, and TCRdb retains in-frame clones only, with some absent. This table holds approximately 28,000 clones, 82% found once. Treatment in this sample: preoperative locoregional IRX-2 cytokine immunotherapy. This specimen was acquired from a patient treated with IRX-2 immunotherapy. These receptor sequences come from a human donor with breast cancer.

CDR3 in amino acids: CASSPLDWEKLFF. CDR3 sequence (DNA): TGTGCCAGCTCACCCCTGGACTGGGAAAAACTGTTTTTT. The V and J genes are TRBV18 and TRBJ1-4, with D unclear. Looked up from germline, CDR1 is KGHSH and CDR2 is LQKENI. Trimming removed 3 bases at V and 8 bases at J, with 10 bases between. The CDR3 sequence is 13 residues long.

The rearrangement uses TRBV19 and TRBJ1-5; D may be TRBD1 (6 bases). The length of the CDR3 is 13 residues. Trimming left V 4 bases short and J 4 bases short, with 8 bases between. Germline V gene sequence: CDR1 LNHDA, CDR2 SQIVND (reference sequence). CDR3 residues: CASSKGGNQPQHF. The CDR3 DNA sequence: TGTGCCAGTAGTAAAGGGGGGAATCAGCCCCAGCATTTT.

The chain links TRBV7-7 to TRBJ2-3, with D possibly being TRBD2 (6 bases). V was cut by 5 bases and J by 0 bases, with 12 bases left in between. The CDR3 covers 15 residues. In germline, CDR1 is SSHAT, CDR2 FNYEAQ (reference sequence). The CDR3 loop is CASSPLRGSTDTQYF. CDR3 DNA: TGTGCCAGCAGCCCCCTGCGGGGTAGCACAGATACGCAGTATTTT.

The chain carries TRBV7-1 and TRBJ2-3; D remains ambiguous. TRBV7-1 is noted as an ORF with a role that remains uncertain. The CDR3 has 14 residues. The germline V and J ends were trimmed by 7 bases and 1 base, with 12 bases remaining between them. CDR3 amino acids: CASKAAPGTDTQYF. In DNA form, the CDR3 reads TGTGCCAGCAAGGCGGCGCCGGGCACAGATACGCAGTATTTT.

This clone appeared a few times. The chain combines TRBV11-3 with TRBJ2-1; tentatively, D is TRBD1 (5 bases). The CDR3 spans 14 residues. V lost 5 bases and J lost 9, with 17 bases in between. Germline V lookup: CDR1 SGHNT, CDR2 YENEEA. Written as DNA, the CDR3 is TGTGCCAGCAGCCCCAAGACAGTCTCTTCTGAGCAGTTCTTC. Its protein is CASSPKTVSSEQFF. The full variable domain, its missing parts supplied by reference TRBV11-3 and TRBJ2-1, is EAGVVQSPRYKIIEKKQPVAFWCNPISGHNTLYWYLQNLGQGPELLIRYENEEAVDDSQLPKDRFSAERLKGVDSTLKIQPAELGDSAVYLCASSPKTVSSEQFFGPGTRLTVL.